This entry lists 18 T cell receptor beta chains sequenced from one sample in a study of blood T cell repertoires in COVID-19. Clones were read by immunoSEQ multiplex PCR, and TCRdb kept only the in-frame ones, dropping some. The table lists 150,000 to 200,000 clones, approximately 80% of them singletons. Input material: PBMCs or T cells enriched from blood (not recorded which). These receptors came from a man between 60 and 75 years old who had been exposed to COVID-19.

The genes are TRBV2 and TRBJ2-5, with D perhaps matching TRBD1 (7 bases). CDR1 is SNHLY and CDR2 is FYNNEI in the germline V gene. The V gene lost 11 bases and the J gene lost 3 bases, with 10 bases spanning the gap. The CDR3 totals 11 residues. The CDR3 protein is CAGGTEETQYF. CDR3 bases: TGTGCCGGGGGGACAGAAGAGACCCAGTACTTC.

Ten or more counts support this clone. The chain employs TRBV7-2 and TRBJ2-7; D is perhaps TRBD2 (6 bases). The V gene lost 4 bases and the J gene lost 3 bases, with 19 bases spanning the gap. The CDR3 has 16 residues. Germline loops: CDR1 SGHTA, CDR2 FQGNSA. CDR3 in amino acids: CASSSVPGLHRYEQYF. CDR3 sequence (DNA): TGTGCCAGCAGCTCCGTGCCGGGACTGCATCGCTACGAGCAGTACTTC. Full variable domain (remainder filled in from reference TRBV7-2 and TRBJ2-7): GAGVSQSPSNKVTEKGKDVELRCDPISGHTALYWYRQSLGQGLEFLIYFQGNSAPDKSGLPSDRFSAERTGGSVSTLTIQRTQQEDSAVYLCASSSVPGLHRYEQYFGPGTRLTVT.

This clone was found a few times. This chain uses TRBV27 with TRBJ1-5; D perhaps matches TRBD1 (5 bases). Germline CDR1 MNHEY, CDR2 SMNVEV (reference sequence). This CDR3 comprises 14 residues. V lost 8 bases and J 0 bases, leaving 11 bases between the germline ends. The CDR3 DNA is TGTGCCAGCTCCTCAGGGAATAGCAATCAGCCCCAGCATTTT. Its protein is CASSSGNSNQPQHF.

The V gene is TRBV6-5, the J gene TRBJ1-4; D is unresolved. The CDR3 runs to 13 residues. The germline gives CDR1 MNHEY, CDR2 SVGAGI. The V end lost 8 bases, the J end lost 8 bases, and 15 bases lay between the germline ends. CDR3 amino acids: CASARAGGEKLFF. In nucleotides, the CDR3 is TGTGCCAGCGCTCGGGCAGGAGGAGAAAAACTGTTTTTT.

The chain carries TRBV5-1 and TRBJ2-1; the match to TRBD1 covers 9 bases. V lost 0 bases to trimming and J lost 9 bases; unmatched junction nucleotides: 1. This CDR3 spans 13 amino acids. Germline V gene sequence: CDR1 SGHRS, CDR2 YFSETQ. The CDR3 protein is CASSLVDRGEQFF. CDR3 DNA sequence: TGCGCCAGCAGCTTGGTGGACAGGGGTGAGCAGTTCTTC.

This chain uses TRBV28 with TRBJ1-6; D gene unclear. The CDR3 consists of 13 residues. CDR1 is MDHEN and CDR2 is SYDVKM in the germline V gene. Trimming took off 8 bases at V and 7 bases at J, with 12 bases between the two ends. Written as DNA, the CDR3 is TGTGCCAGCGGTCCGGGCGGGAATTCACCCCTCCACTTT. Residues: CASGPGGNSPLHF.

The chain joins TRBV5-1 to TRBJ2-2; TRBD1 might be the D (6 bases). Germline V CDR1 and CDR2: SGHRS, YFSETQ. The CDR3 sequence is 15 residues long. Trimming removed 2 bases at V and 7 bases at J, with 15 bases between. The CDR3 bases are TGCGCCAGCAGCTTAGGTCTACAGGGCAGCGGGGAGCTGTTTTTT. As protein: CASSLGLQGSGELFF.

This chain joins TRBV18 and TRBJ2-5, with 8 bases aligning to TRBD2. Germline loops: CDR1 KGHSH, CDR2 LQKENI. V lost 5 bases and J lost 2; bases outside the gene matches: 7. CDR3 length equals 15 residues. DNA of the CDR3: TGTGCCAGCTCATCCTTAGCGGGGCTACAAGAGACCCAGTACTTC. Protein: CASSSLAGLQETQYF.

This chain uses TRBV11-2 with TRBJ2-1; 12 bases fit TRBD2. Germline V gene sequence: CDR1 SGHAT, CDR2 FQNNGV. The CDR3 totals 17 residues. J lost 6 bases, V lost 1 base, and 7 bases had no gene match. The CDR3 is CASSLAQLAGGPNEQFF. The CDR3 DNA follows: TGTGCCAGCAGCTTAGCCCAACTAGCGGGAGGTCCCAATGAGCAGTTCTTC.

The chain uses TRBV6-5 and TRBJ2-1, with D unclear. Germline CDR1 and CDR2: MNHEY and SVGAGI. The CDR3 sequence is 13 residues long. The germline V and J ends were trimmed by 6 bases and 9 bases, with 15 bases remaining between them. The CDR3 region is CASSPRSSSEQFF. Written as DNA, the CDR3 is TGTGCCAGCAGCCCCCGATCATCTAGTGAGCAGTTCTTC.

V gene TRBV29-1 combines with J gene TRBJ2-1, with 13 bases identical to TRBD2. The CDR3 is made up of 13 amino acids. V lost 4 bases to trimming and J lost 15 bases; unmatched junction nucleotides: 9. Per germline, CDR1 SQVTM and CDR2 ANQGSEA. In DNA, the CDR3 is TGCAGCGTTGCAGGACTAGCGGGAGAGCCGGGGTTCTTC. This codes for CSVAGLAGEPGFF.

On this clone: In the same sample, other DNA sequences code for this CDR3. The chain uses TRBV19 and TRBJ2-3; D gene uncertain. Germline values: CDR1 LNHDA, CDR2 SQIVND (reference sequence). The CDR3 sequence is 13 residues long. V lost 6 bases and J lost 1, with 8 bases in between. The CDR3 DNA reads TGTGCCAGTAGCCCCGGAGGCACAGATACGCAGTATTTT. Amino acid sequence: CASSPGGTDTQYF.

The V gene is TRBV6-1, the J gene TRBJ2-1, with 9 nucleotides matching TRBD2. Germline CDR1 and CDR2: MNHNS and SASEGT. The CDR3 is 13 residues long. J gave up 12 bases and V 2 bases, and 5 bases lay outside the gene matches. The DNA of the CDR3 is TGTGCCAGCAGTGAACCAGCGGGAGGTGTGCAGTTCTTC. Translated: CASSEPAGGVQFF.

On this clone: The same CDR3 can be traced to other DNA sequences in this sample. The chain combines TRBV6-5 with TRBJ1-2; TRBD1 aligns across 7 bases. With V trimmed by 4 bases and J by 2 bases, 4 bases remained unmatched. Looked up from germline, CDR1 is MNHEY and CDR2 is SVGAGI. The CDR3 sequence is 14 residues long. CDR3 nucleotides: TGTGCCAGCAGTTCAGGGGGACAGAACTATGGCTACACCTTC. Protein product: CASSSGGQNYGYTF.

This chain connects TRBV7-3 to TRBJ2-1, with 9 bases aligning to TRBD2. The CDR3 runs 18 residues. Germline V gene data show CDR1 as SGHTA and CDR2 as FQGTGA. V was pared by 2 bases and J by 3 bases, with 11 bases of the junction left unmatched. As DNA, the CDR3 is TGTGCCAGCAGCTTAGGAGTGGGACTAGCCGGATTCTACAATGAGCAGTTCTTC. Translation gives CASSLGVGLAGFYNEQFF.

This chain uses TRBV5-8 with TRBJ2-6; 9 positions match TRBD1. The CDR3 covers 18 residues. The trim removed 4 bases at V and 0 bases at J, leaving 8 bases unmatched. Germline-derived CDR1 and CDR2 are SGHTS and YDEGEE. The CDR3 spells CASSPRDRVYSGANVLTF. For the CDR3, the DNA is TGTGCCAGCAGCCCTCGGGACAGGGTATACTCTGGGGCCAACGTCCTGACTTTC.

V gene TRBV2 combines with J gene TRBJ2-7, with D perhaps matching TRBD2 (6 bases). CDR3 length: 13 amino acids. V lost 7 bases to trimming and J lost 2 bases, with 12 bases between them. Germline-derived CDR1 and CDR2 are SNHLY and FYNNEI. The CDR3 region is CASKGRGTYEQYF. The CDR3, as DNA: TGTGCCAGCAAGGGGCGGGGTACCTACGAGCAGTACTTC.

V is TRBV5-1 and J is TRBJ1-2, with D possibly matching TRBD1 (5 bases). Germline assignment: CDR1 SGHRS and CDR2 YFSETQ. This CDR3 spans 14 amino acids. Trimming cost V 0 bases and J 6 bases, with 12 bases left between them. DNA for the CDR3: TGCGCCAGCAGCTTGGCCGGCAGGGTGCATGGCTACACCTTC. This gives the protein CASSLAGRVHGYTF.